Below, 11 T cell receptor beta chains from the same sample are listed, as sequenced in a study of blood T cell repertoires in COVID-19. Generated by immunoSEQ multiplex PCR, the TCRdb table keeps only in-frame clones and is missing some. The sample consists of approximately 270,000 clones, around 85% of them appearing once. The sequencing input was peripheral blood. These receptors were collected from a human donor with COVID-19, enrolled during active disease. The donor label of this sample is uncertain.

The sample holds a few counts of this clone. Mismatch with germline at one junction end may stem from a read error. This chain uses TRBV28 with TRBJ2-1; 13 nucleotides agree with TRBD2. Germline CDR1 and CDR2: MDHEN and SYDVKM. This CDR3 has 14 amino acids. CDR3 coding DNA: TGTGCCAGCAGCCCTGTGACTAGCGGGAGGCCTATTATCTTC. Translating it yields CASSPVTSGRPIIF.

V is TRBV24-1 and J is TRBJ2-7; 8 bases fit TRBD1. J was trimmed by 1 base and V by 4 bases; bases with no gene match: 8. Germline values: CDR1 KGHDR, CDR2 SFDVKD. CDR3 length: 16 residues. The CDR3 loop is CATSDPGQGASYEQYF. In nucleotides, the CDR3 is TGTGCCACCAGTGACCCAGGACAGGGAGCTTCCTACGAGCAGTACTTC.

The chain recombines TRBV27 with TRBJ1-6; 8 bases are shared with TRBD1. The germline V gene encodes CDR1 MNHEY and CDR2 SMNVEV (reference sequence). V dropped 5 bases and J dropped 6; count of bases not matched to a gene: 3. This CDR3 has 14 residues. The CDR3 coding sequence is TGTGCCAGCAGTCGGACAGGGCCTAATTCACCCCTCCACTTT. It encodes CASSRTGPNSPLHF.

The chain has TRBV10-3 and TRBJ1-1; maybe TRBD1 (5 bases). The V end lost 7 bases, the J end lost 4 bases, and 10 bases lay between the germline ends. Germline CDR1 is ENHRY and CDR2 is SYGVKD. The CDR3 consists of 12 residues. The DNA for the CDR3 is TGTGCCATCACGGGGGGTGGCACTGAAGCTTTCTTT. Amino acids: CAITGGGTEAFF.

This chain uses TRBV30 with TRBJ2-1; D perhaps matches TRBD2 (6 bases). Trimming took 1 base from V and 7 from J, leaving 14 bases between them. The CDR3 sequence is 14 residues long. Germline CDR1 GTSNPN, CDR2 SVGIG (reference sequence). The CDR3 loop reads CAWSGLDPKNEQFF. In DNA form, the CDR3 reads TGTGCCTGGAGTGGACTAGACCCAAAAAATGAGCAGTTCTTC.

The chain has TRBV27 and TRBJ1-1; D remains unclear. There are 11 residues in the CDR3. Germline CDR1 reads MNHEY; CDR2 reads SMNVEV (reference sequence). The germline V and J ends were trimmed by 8 bases and 7 bases, with 11 bases remaining between them. The CDR3 loop is CASLEFGEAFF. The DNA of the CDR3 is TGTGCCAGCCTCGAGTTCGGTGAAGCTTTCTTT.

This clone has only a few counts. The rearrangement uses TRBV24-1 and TRBJ2-7; possible D gene TRBD1, 6 bases. Germline CDR1 is KGHDR and CDR2 is SFDVKD. Trimming cost V 6 bases and J 3 bases, with 11 bases left between them. This CDR3 comprises 13 residues. The CDR3 loop is CATSRADSYEQYF. CDR3 nucleotide sequence: TGTGCCACCAGTCGGGCGGACAGCTACGAGCAGTACTTC.

The V gene is TRBV30, the J gene TRBJ1-6; 8 nucleotides agree with TRBD1. V lost 8 bases and J lost 7; bases outside the gene matches: 7. There are 13 residues in the CDR3. Germline assignment: CDR1 GTSNPN and CDR2 SVGIG (reference sequence). Written as DNA, the CDR3 is TGTGCCCGGGGACAGGAAGTAAATTCACCCCTCCACTTT. This encodes CARGQEVNSPLHF.

This chain connects TRBV28 to TRBJ1-1; the match to TRBD1 covers 7 bases. There are 11 residues in the CDR3. Germline V gives CDR1 MDHEN, CDR2 SYDVKM. Trimming cost V 7 bases and J 9 bases; bases outside gene matches: 5. The DNA of the CDR3 is TGTGCCAGCACCTGGGACAGTAAAGCTTTCTTT. As protein: CASTWDSKAFF.

The rearrangement joins TRBV27 to TRBJ1-1; D unresolved. This CDR3 region has 13 residues. The germline CDR1 and CDR2 sequences are MNHEY and SMNVEV (reference sequence). V lost 7 bases and J 0 bases, leaving 9 bases between the germline ends. CDR3 in amino acids: CASNTGVNTEAFF. In DNA, the CDR3 is TGTGCCAGCAATACCGGGGTGAACACTGAAGCTTTCTTT.

The rearrangement links TRBV10-1 to TRBJ1-6; D ambiguous. The length of the CDR3 is 14 residues. V was clipped by 0 bases and J by 10 bases, with 10 bases between them. Germline V gene lookup returns CDR1 WNHNN and CDR2 SYGVQD (reference sequence). The CDR3 nucleotides read TGCGCCAGCAGTGAGTCGGGAGGGTACTCACCCCTCCACTTT. Amino acids: CASSESGGYSPLHF.